This T cell receptor beta chain was sequenced for a study of vaccination and CD4 T cells after COVID-19. Sequenced with the Oncomine TCR Beta short-read assay was DNA taken from cultured CD4+ T cells. From CD4+ T cells that had been cultured, genomic DNA was extracted. TCRdb redid the calling of the PCR reads with MiXCR, one entry per CDR3 protein. The table records several thousand distinct CDR3 sequences, 39% of them present only once. This clonotype was detected a few times. Antigen: not known. This sample's treatment: roughly ten-day PBMC culture with coronavirus spike peptide pools or control peptides (ViraFEST assay). CD4+ T cells of the unexposed donor were collected before the COVID-19 pandemic (2011-2018). The source material was CD4+ T cells from blood, cultured in vitro. This clonotype was sampled from a human donor in good health.

CDR3 region: CATTNSGGRANQPQHF. CDR3 DNA sequence: TGTGCCACCACCAATAGCGGAGGGAGGGCAAATCAGCCCCAGCATTTT. The J gene is TRBJ1-5, the V gene TRBV19, with no clear D. Germline V lookup: CDR1 LNHDA, CDR2 SQIVND (reference sequence). This CDR3 comprises 16 residues. The V and J ends lost 10 bases and 4 bases respectively, with 23 bases between them.